This TCR beta chain appears in the sequencing data of a study of CD8 T cells in Susac syndrome. Germline CDR1 and CDR2: DFQATT and SNEGSKA (reference sequence). There are 11 residues in the CDR3. Random hexamers were used to reverse transcribe an amount of about 0.45 to 1 ug RNA. MiXCR, applied by TCRdb to the immunoSEQ multiplex PCR reads, yields one record per CDR3 protein. The repertoire has 240,000 or so distinct CDR3 sequences, 95% to 97% of them found once; the top ten carry less than 0.11%. The rearrangement joins TRBV20-1 to TRBJ2-7; the match to TRBD2 covers 7 bases. The sequence came from a human donor with Susac syndrome. The sequencing sample was made of CD4+ T cells from PBMCs. CDR3 sequence: CSAQRDYEQYF. The CDR3 nucleotides read TGCAGCGCTCAGCGGGACTACGAGCAGTACTTC.